Included here is one TCR beta chain sequence, with context. The CDR3 has 15 residues. Germline V gene data show CDR1 as SNHLY and CDR2 as FYNNEI. V gave up 6 bases and J gave up 4 bases, with 18 bases separating them. The data were taken from a study of technical replicates of blood from several donors. The data were produced by immunoSEQ multiplex PCR, yet TCRdb's version contains in-frame clones alone and is incomplete. Of approximately 97,000 clones in the sample, roughly 95% were seen once. This clonotype was obtained from a human donor in good health. The chain couples TRBV2 to TRBJ1-2; possible D gene TRBD1, 6 bases. The specimen was T cells isolated from PBMCs. The chain's CDR3 is CASSETGSYGYGYTF. CDR3 DNA: TGTGCCAGCAGCGAAACAGGGAGTTATGGCTATGGCTACACCTTC.